The entry below describes one T cell receptor beta chain. Measured with immunoSEQ multiplex PCR; TCRdb has only the in-frame clones, and not every one. The sample comprises 350,000 to 450,000 clones, around 87% of which are singletons, and approximately 1.9% rests with the top ten. This entry comes from a study of blood T cell repertoires in COVID-19. The receptor was isolated from a man aged 35 to 55 in a cohort exposed to, infected with or recovered from COVID-19 (not recorded which). Sequencing used PBMCs or T cells enriched from blood (not recorded which).

The CDR3 region is CASRAGGRYEQYF. The CDR3 nucleotides read TGTGCCTCCCGGGCCGGGGGGAGATACGAGCAGTACTTC. J is TRBJ2-7 and V is TRBV6-5, with 7 bases identical to TRBD2. The CDR3 extends over 13 amino acids. V trimming: 11 bases; J trimming: 4 bases; junction bases outside the gene matches: 11. The germline gives CDR1 MNHEY, CDR2 SVGAGI.